The sequence of this TCR beta chain was determined in a study of shared clonotypes between healthy human individuals. Approximately 91 million PBMCs supplied genomic DNA for unsorted samples. For unsorted PBMC, 250 to 300 ng DNA per replicate equaled some 32,000 T cell genomes. The sequenced material, unsorted PBMC DNA, was run on ten immunoSEQ deep assay plates. As processed by the authors: ImmunoSEQ gave junction-only sequences without quality scores, so filtering differed. Sequencing was performed with immunoSEQ multiplex PCR; in TCRdb, only in-frame clones are kept and a portion is missing. V and J calls and clone size are given by that table; D and trimming were obtained from the DNA. The sample lists about 470,000 clones, around 75% occurring once. Germline CDR1 is SQVTM and CDR2 is ANQGSEA. Between the trimmed V and J ends, which lost 7 bases and 6 bases, there was a span of 16 bases. CDR3 size: 12 residues.

The rearrangement joins TRBV29-1 to TRBJ2-7; maybe TRBD1 (7 bases). Sequences were obtained from PBMCs. The sequence was obtained from a woman aged 40 to 50 in good health. Some clones in this sample may be carry-over from other donors' samples. The CDR3 nucleotides read TGCAGCGCGGAGGGGGCTGATGGCGAGCAGTACTTC. Translated: CSAEGADGEQYF.